Listed here are 17 T cell receptor beta chains from one sample, sequenced in a study of T cells expressing NK-cell markers. TCRdb reprocessed the 5' RACE reads, with one entry per CDR3 protein and no DNA. This listing includes some 340,000 distinct CDR3 sequences. The sequenced sample was blood T cells: a sorted CD56 or NKG2C T cell subset, CD4+ or CD8+ T cells, or bulk PBMC T cells (not recorded which). Every receptor here comes from a man aged 18-75 years in good health.

V gene TRBV12-3 or TRBV12-4 combines with J gene TRBJ2-1; TCRdb's D gene call, TRBD1, goes unchecked for lack of DNA. This CDR3 region has 16 residues. The CDR3 protein is CASSLRQGQAYNEQFF.

This sequence joins TRBV30 and TRBJ1-5; there is no DNA to check the TCRdb D call of TRBD1. The CDR3 consists of 15 residues. CDR1 GTSNPN and CDR2 SVGIG come from the germline V gene (reference sequence). The CDR3 loop is CAWSWGRGVNQPQHF.

The gene calls are TRBV6-1 and TRBJ2-7. Germline CDR1 reads MNHNS; CDR2 reads SASEGT. This CDR3 comprises 13 residues. CDR3 loop: CASIAILGYEQYF.

The rearrangement links TRBV20-1 to TRBJ1-2; TCRdb reports TRBD1, a call that lacks DNA to check it against. Looked up from germline, CDR1 is DFQATT and CDR2 is SNEGSKA (reference sequence). CDR3 length: 15 residues. CDR3 region: CSARDEGGDNYGYTF.

The CDR3 loop reads CASSPHGQTGTGELFF. The chain uses TRBV11-2 and TRBJ2-2; TCRdb's D gene call, TRBD1, goes unchecked for lack of DNA. The germline V gene encodes CDR1 SGHAT and CDR2 FQNNGV. The CDR3 covers 16 residues.

The rearrangement links TRBV5-1 to TRBJ2-7. Per the germline V gene, CDR1 is SGHRS and CDR2 is YFSETQ. The CDR3 length is 14 residues. CDR3 sequence reads: CASSLEASGPQQYF.

The chain links TRBV7-2 to TRBJ2-1; the TRBD1 assignment by TCRdb is unverifiable without DNA. The CDR3 is made up of 16 amino acids. Germline V CDR1 and CDR2: SGHTA, FQGNSA. CDR3 protein: CASSRDPAWSYNEQFF.

The chain recombines TRBV7-8 with TRBJ2-5; TCRdb's assignment of TRBD1 cannot be checked, as there is no DNA. The CDR3 has 17 amino acids. From germline, CDR1 is SGHVS and CDR2 FQNEAQ. Here the CDR3 reads CASSLALKDRGHGTQYF.

The chain carries TRBV28 and TRBJ2-5; the TCRdb call, TRBD1, lacks DNA for checking. The CDR3 is 15 residues long. Germline V CDR1 and CDR2: MDHEN, SYDVKM. The CDR3 reads CASSFTGARSETQYF.

The chain combines TRBV12-3 or TRBV12-4 with TRBJ2-1; TCRdb lists TRBD2, though no DNA is available to test this call. The CDR3 length is 17 residues. CDR3: CASSPRFSGGGYNEQFF.

V and J are TRBV6-1 and TRBJ2-2; TCRdb returns TRBD1, unconfirmable since there is no DNA. CDR3 length: 13 amino acids. Germline CDR1 MNHNS, CDR2 SASEGT. The CDR3 loop reads CANLDRDPGELFF.

The chain joins TRBV20-1 to TRBJ2-7; the TCRdb call, TRBD2, lacks DNA for checking. Germline V gives CDR1 DFQATT, CDR2 SNEGSKA (reference sequence). This CDR3 contains 14 residues. The CDR3: CSANPSGGNYEQYF.

The chain links TRBV5-1 to TRBJ2-6; TCRdb's D call of TRBD1 is untestable without DNA. CDR3 length equals 17 residues. Germline V lookup: CDR1 SGHRS, CDR2 YFSETQ. CDR3 amino acids: CASSSGQGNAGANVLTF.

J is TRBJ2-1 and V is TRBV11-3. The CDR3 has 15 residues. CDR1 SGHNT and CDR2 YENEEA come from the germline V gene. The CDR3 is CASSPDTSSYNEQFF.

This chain links TRBV3-1 with TRBJ2-3; TCRdb gives TRBD1 as the D gene, but with no DNA this cannot be confirmed. The CDR3 extends over 17 amino acids. The germline gives CDR1 LGHDT, CDR2 YNNKEL (reference sequence). The CDR3 is CASSQGRPGDPTDTQYF.

V usage is TRBV9 and J usage is TRBJ2-1; lacking DNA, the TRBD2 call made by TCRdb goes unchecked. CDR3 length: 17 amino acids. Germline V gene lookup returns CDR1 SGDLS and CDR2 YYNGEE. CDR3 region: CASSVGLAGGLSGEQFF.

The rearrangement links TRBV21-1 to TRBJ2-4; with no DNA, the TCRdb D assignment of TRBD1 cannot be verified. TRBV21-1 is a pseudogene locus. The CDR3 spans 16 residues. CDR3 loop: CASRPPQRLAKNIQYF.